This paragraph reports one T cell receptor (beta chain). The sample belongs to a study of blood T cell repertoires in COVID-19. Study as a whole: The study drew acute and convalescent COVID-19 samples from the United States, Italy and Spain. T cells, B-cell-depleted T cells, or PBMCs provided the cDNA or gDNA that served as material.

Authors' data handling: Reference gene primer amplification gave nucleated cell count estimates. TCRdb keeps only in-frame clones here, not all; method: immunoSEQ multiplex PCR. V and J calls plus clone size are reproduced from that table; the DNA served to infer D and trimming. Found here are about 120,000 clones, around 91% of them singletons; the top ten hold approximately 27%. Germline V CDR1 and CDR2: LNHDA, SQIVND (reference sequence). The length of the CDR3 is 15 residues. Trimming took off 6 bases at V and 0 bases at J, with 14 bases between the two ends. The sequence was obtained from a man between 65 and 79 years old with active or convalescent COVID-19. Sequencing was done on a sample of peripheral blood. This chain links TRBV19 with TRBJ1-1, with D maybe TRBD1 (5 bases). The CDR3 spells CASRHPDNMNTEAFF. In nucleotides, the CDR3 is TGTGCCAGTAGACACCCGGACAACATGAACACTGAAGCTTTCTTT.